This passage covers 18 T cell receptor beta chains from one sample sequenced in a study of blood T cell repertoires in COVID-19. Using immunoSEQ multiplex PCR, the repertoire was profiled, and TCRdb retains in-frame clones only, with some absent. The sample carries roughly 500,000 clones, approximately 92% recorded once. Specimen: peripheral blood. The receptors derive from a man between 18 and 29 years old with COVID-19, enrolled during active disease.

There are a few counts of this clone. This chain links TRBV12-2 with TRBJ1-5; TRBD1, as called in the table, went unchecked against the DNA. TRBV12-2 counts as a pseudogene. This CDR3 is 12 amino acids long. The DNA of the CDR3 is TGTGCAAGTCGCTTAGCCCAACAGCCCCAGCATTTT. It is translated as CASRLAQQPQHF.

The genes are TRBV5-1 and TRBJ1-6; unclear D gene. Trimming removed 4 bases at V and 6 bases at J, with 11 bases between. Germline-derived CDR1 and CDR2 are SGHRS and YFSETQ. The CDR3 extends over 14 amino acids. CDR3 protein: CASSVGVVNSPLHF. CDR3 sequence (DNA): TGCGCCAGCAGCGTCGGAGTGGTTAATTCACCCCTCCACTTT.

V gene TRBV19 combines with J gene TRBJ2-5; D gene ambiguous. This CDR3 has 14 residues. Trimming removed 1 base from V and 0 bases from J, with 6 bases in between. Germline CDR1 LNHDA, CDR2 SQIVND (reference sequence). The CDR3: CASSIAVNQETQYF. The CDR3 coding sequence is TGTGCCAGTAGTATAGCGGTTAACCAAGAGACCCAGTACTTC. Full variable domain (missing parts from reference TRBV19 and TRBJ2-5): DGGITQSPKYLFRKEGQNVTLSCEQNLNHDAMYWYRQDPGQGLRLIYYSQIVNDFQKGDIAEGYSVSREKKESFPLTVTSAQKNPTAFYLCASSIAVNQETQYFGPGTRLLVL.

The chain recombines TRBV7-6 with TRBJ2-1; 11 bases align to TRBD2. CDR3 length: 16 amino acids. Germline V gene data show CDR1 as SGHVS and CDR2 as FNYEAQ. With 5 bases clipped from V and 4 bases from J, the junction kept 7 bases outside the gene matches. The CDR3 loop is CASSPPGTSGYNEQFF. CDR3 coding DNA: TGTGCCAGCAGCCCACCCGGGACTAGCGGTTACAATGAGCAGTTCTTC.

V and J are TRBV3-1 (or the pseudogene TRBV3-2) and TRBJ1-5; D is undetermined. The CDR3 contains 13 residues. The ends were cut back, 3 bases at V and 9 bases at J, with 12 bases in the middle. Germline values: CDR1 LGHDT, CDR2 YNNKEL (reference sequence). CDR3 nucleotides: TGTGCCAGCAGCCAGTCACCCCGGGGGCCCCAGCATTTT. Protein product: CASSQSPRGPQHF.

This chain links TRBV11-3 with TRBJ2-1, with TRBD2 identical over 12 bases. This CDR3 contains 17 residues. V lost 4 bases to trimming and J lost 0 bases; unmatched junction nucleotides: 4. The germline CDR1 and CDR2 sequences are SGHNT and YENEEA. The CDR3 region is CASSSGLAGFSYNEQFF. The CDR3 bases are TGTGCCAGCAGCTCGGGACTAGCGGGCTTCTCCTACAATGAGCAGTTCTTC.

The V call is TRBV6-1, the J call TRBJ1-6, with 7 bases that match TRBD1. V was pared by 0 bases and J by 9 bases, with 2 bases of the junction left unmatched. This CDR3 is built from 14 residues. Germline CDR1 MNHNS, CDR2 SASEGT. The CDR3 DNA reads TGTGCCAGCAGTGAAGCAGGGGGCGCTTCACCCCTCCACTTT. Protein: CASSEAGGASPLHF.

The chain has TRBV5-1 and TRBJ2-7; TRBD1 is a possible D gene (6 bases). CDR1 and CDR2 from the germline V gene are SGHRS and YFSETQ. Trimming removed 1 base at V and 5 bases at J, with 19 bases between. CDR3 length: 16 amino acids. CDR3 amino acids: CASSLQQGSPRHEQYF. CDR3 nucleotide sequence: TGCGCCAGCAGCTTGCAACAGGGATCACCCCGGCACGAGCAGTACTTC.

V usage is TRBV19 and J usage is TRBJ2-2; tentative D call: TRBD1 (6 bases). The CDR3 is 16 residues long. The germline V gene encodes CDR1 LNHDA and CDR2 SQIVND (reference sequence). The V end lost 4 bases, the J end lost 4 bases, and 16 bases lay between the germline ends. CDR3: CASSTYYRAGTGELFF. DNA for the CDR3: TGTGCCAGTAGTACCTATTACAGGGCGGGCACCGGGGAGCTGTTTTTT. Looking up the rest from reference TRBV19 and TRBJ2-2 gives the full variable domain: DGGITQSPKYLFRKEGQNVTLSCEQNLNHDAMYWYRQDPGQGLRLIYYSQIVNDFQKGDIAEGYSVSREKKESFPLTVTSAQKNPTAFYLCASSTYYRAGTGELFFGEGSRLTVL.

CDR3 bases: TGTGCCAGTAGCATACCTGGAGGGACGGTATATGAGCAGTTCTTC. As protein: CASSIPGGTVYEQFF. The gene calls are TRBV19 and TRBJ2-1, with D possibly TRBD2 on 6 matching bases. The CDR3 runs 15 residues. V lost 6 bases and J 8 bases, leaving 20 bases between the germline ends. The germline gives CDR1 LNHDA, CDR2 SQIVND (reference sequence).

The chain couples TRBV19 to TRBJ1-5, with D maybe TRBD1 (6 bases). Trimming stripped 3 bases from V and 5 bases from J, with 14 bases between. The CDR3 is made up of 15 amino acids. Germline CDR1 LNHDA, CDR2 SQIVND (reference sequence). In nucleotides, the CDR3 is TGTGCCAGTAGTATCTCTACAGGGAACGATCAGCCCCAGCATTTT. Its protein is CASSISTGNDQPQHF.

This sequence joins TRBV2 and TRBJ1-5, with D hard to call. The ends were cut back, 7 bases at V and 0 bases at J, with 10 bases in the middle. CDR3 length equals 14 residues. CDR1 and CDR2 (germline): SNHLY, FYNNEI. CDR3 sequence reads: CASNSWYSNQPQHF. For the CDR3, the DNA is TGTGCCAGCAACAGCTGGTATAGCAATCAGCCCCAGCATTTT.

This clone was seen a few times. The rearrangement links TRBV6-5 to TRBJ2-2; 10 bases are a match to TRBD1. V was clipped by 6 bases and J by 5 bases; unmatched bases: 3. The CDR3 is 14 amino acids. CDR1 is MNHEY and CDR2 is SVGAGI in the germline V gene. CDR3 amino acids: CASRMDRGTGELFF. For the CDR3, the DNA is TGTGCCAGCAGAATGGACAGGGGGACCGGGGAGCTGTTTTTT.

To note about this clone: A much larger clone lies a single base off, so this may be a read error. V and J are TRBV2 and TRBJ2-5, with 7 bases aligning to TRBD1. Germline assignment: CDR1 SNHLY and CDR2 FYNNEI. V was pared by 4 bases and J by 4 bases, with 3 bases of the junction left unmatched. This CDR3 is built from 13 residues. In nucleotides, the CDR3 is TGTGCCAGCAGTGTAAACAGGGGAGAGACCCAGTACTTC. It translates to CASSVNRGETQYF.

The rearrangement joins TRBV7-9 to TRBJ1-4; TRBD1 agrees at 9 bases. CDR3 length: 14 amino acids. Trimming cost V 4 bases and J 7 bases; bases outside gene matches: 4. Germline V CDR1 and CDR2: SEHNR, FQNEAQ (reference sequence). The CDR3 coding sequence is TGTGCCAGCAGCTCGGACAGGGGTGGTGAAAAACTGTTTTTT. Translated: CASSSDRGGEKLFF. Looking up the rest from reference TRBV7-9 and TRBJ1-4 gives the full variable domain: DTGVSQNPRHKITKRGQNVTFRCDPISEHNRLYWYRQTLGQGPEFLTYFQNEAQLEKSRLLSDRFSAERPKGSFSTLEIQRTEQGDSAMYLCASSSDRGGEKLFFGSGTQLSVL.

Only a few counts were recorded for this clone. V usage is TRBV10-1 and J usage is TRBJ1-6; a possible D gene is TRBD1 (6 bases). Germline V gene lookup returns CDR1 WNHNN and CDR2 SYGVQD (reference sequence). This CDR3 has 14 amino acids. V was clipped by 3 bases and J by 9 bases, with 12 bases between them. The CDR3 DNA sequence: TGCGCCAGCAGTGAAAACAGGGACGGTTCACCCCTCCACTTT. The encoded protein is CASSENRDGSPLHF.

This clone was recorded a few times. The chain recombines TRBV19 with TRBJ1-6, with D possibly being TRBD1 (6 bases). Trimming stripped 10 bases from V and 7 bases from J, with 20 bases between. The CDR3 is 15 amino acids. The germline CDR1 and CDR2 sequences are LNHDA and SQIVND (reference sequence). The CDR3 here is CATGRGRLNNSPLHF. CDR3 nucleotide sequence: TGTGCCACGGGAAGGGGGAGATTAAACAATTCACCCCTCCACTTT.

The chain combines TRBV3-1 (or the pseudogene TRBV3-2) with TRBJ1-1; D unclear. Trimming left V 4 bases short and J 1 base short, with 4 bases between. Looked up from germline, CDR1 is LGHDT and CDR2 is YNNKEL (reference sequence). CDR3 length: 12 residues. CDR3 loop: CASSPRNTEAFF. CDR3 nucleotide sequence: TGTGCCAGCAGCCCTAGGAACACTGAAGCTTTCTTT.